This paragraph reports one TCR beta chain. Its specificity is not known. The sample comes from a study of type 1 regulatory T cells. Turning to the study itself: This in vitro CD4 product, T-allo10, is enriched for Tr1 cells and alloantigen-specific.

One entry per CDR3 protein results from TCRdb running MiXCR on the reads. The table shows roughly 67,000 distinct CDR3 sequences, with 55% to 80% occurring only once. Between the trimmed V and J ends, which lost 2 bases and 6 bases, there was a span of 11 bases. The CDR3 contains 14 residues. The germline V gene encodes CDR1 SGDLS and CDR2 YYNGEE. T-allo10 cells from the graft donor were described as anergic, host-alloantigen-specific, and alloantigen-specific suppressors. The sequenced sample consisted of cultured T cells, either the whole culture or a sorted T cell fraction (not recorded which). Subset: Tr1-enriched cell product generated in vitro against host alloantigens. This TCR was sampled from a human donor in good health. The chain uses TRBV9 and TRBJ2-2; tentatively, D is TRBD1 (6 bases). CDR3 residues: CASSVSQGPGELFF. In DNA, the CDR3 is TGTGCCAGCAGCGTTTCACAGGGACCCGGGGAGCTGTTTTTT.